This is a list of T cell receptor beta chains from one sample in a study of blood T cell repertoires in COVID-19. The data were produced by immunoSEQ multiplex PCR, yet TCRdb's version contains in-frame clones alone and is incomplete. The sample holds about 400,000 clones, roughly nine tenths seen once. The sequenced sample consisted of PBMCs or T cells enriched from blood (not recorded which). These receptors were obtained from a woman in her late teens or twenties with acute COVID-19. Each CDR3 is given with its conserved first and last residue. The D gene is left open where the match is weak. Rows may omit the clone size; those that give it use once, few, many or a size class.

TRBV15	NA	TRBJ1-2	NA	TGTGCCACCAGCAGAGGTTCGGGGACATCTGACTATGGCTACACCTTC	CATSRGSGTSDYGYTF
TRBV7-2	TRBD2	TRBJ2-1	NA	TGTGCCAGCAGCTTATGGTTTAGGCTAGCGGGAGGGATTGGGAATGAGCAGTTCTTC	CASSLWFRLAGGIGNEQFF
TRBV7-3	TRBD1	TRBJ2-5	NA	TGTGCCAGCAGCTTAACACAGGGGTTAGGCCAAGAGACCCAGTACTTC	CASSLTQGLGQETQYF
TRBV5-4	NA	TRBJ1-1	NA	TGTGCCAGCAGCTTAGGAACGGCCGGGGGCACTGAAGCTTTCTTT	CASSLGTAGGTEAFF
TRBV2	NA	TRBJ2-7	NA	TGTGCCAGCAGTGAAGCGGAGTTCTCCTACGAGCAGTACTTC	CASSEAEFSYEQYF
TRBV6-6	TRBD1	TRBJ1-1	NA	TGTGCCAGCCGGGGCGGGCAGGGGGTGATTGACACTGAAGCTTTCTTT	CASRGGQGVIDTEAFF
TRBV7-9	TRBD1	TRBJ2-7	NA	TGTGCCAGCAGCCCGGGACAGACTACCTACGAGCAGTACTTC	CASSPGQTTYEQYF
TRBV12-3/TRBV12-4	NA	TRBJ1-2	NA	TGTGCCAGCACCCTGGGGGGGATGGGGGGCTACACCTTC	CASTLGGMGGYTF
TRBV15	NA	TRBJ2-5	NA	TGTGCCACCAGCAGAGATTACGACGGAGACCTCCAAGAGACCCAGTACTTC	CATSRDYDGDLQETQYF
TRBV27	NA	TRBJ2-1	NA	TGTGCCAGCCTCCCGCGATACAATGAGCAGTTCTTC	CASLPRYNEQFF
TRBV19	NA	TRBJ1-5	NA	TGTGCCAGTAGACAGGGTAAAGGTCAGCCCCAGCATTTT	CASRQGKGQPQHF
TRBV7-8	NA	TRBJ1-6	NA	TGTGCCAGCAGCTTACACCTCTTAGCGGACTATAATTCACCCCTCCACTTT	CASSLHLLADYNSPLHF
TRBV19	TRBD2	TRBJ2-7	NA	TGTGCCAGTAGTATCTACGCGGGAGCTAACGAGCAGTACTTC	CASSIYAGANEQYF
TRBV5-1	TRBD2	TRBJ2-7	NA	TGCGCCAGCAGGTCGACTAGCGGGGGCCTCCAAATGTCCTACGAGCAGTACTTC	CASRSTSGGLQMSYEQYF
TRBV6-5	TRBD1	TRBJ2-7	NA	TGTGCCAGCAGGACCCGGGACAGGGGGCCCTACGAGCAGTACTTC	CASRTRDRGPYEQYF
TRBV27	TRBD1	TRBJ2-7	NA	TGTGCCAGCAGTTCCGGACAGGGGGCAACCTACGAGCAGTACTTC	CASSSGQGATYEQYF
TRBV7-9	TRBD2	TRBJ2-1	few	TGTGCCAGCAGCAAGGGGCCTAGCGGAGCCTACAATGAGCAGTTCTTC	CASSKGPSGAYNEQFF
TRBV4-1	TRBD2	TRBJ2-3	NA	TGCGCCAGCAGCCCGGGGACTAGCGGTAGCACAGATACGCAGTATTTT	CASSPGTSGSTDTQYF
TRBV6-5	NA	TRBJ2-1	NA	TGTGCCAGCAGTCAAAGGAGGGAGATGTACAATGAGCAGTTCTTC	CASSQRREMYNEQFF
TRBV13	NA	TRBJ2-7	NA	TGTGCCAGCAGCAGAAACGGGGGTTACGAGCAGTACTTC	CASSRNGGYEQYF
TRBV18	TRBD1	TRBJ2-7	once	TGTGCCAGCTCACCACCGAACAGGGGCGTGATCTACGAGCAGTACTTC	CASSPPNRGVIYEQYF
TRBV11-3	TRBD1	TRBJ2-1	NA	TGTGCCAGCAGCCCCATCCCGACAGGGGGGGTGGGTGAGCAGTTCTTC	CASSPIPTGGVGEQFF
TRBV24-1	TRBD1	TRBJ2-7	NA	TGTGCCACCAACCCTGGGGGACAGAGTTACGAGCAGTACTTC	CATNPGGQSYEQYF
TRBV4-3	NA	TRBJ1-5	few	TGCGCCAGCAGCCAAGATGCGCGGGTTAGGCATCAGCCCCAGCATTTT	CASSQDARVRHQPQHF
TRBV27	TRBD2	TRBJ2-7	once	TGTGCCAGCAGTTTAGACACCGGGGCGGGGGGGCCGAGGGAGCAGTACTTC	CASSLDTGAGGPREQYF
TRBV30	TRBD1	TRBJ2-1	NA	TGTGCCTGGAGACACGGGACAGGGGGCACGAGCTCCTACAATGAGCAGTTCTTC	CAWRHGTGGTSSYNEQFF
TRBV5-4	TRBD2	TRBJ2-5	NA	TGTGCCAGCAGCTTCTCTCGGGGGGGCGTACAAGAGACCCAGTACTTC	CASSFSRGGVQETQYF
TRBV6-6	TRBD1	TRBJ1-1	NA	TGTGCCAGCAGCCTGACAGGGGGCGCGTTCACTGAAGCTTTCTTT	CASSLTGGAFTEAFF
TRBV29-1	TRBD2	TRBJ2-7	NA	TGCAGCGTTGAAACCGGGACTAGCGGGAACGAGCAGTACTTC	CSVETGTSGNEQYF
TRBV5-5	TRBD2	TRBJ2-1	NA	TGTGCCAGCAGCTTGAAGTTGGGACTAGCGGAAAACAATGAGCAGTTCTTC	CASSLKLGLAENNEQFF
TRBV29-1	NA	TRBJ1-1	NA	TGCAGCGTTGAAGATTCGAGGGGAGGGACTGAAGCTTTCTTT	CSVEDSRGGTEAFF
TRBV9	NA	TRBJ1-6	NA	TGTGCCAGCAGCGACCACCTGGGGGGAAATTCACCCCTCCACTTT	CASSDHLGGNSPLHF
TRBV5-6	NA	TRBJ1-6	NA	TGTGCCAGCAGCCCAGACAGCGATTCACCCCTCCACTTT	CASSPDSDSPLHF
TRBV6-5	NA	TRBJ2-7	NA	TGTGCCAGCAGGAGGGGGGACAGCTCCTACGAGCAGTACTTC	CASRRGDSSYEQYF
TRBV6-5	TRBD1	TRBJ2-7	NA	TGTGCCAGCACCAGGACAGGGGGCGAGCAGTACTTC	CASTRTGGEQYF
TRBV19	TRBD1	TRBJ1-1	NA	TGTGCCAGTAGTACCAAGCCCGGGACAGTGAACACTGAAGCTTTCTTT	CASSTKPGTVNTEAFF
TRBV15	NA	TRBJ2-1	NA	TGTGCCACCAGCAGAGACCGAGGTGTCCTTGGCGACGTTGAGGATGGCTCCTACAATGAGCAGTTCTTC	CATSRDRGVLGDVEDGSYNEQFF
TRBV5-1	TRBD2	TRBJ2-1	few	TGCGCCAGCAGACTTGGAGGGGAGGGCGAGCAGTTCTTC	CASRLGGEGEQFF
TRBV5-1	NA	TRBJ2-1	NA	TGCGCCAGCAGCTTGGACGGTTACAATGAGCAGTTCTTC	CASSLDGYNEQFF
TRBV27	TRBD1	TRBJ1-2	NA	TGTGCCACCATAGACAGGGGGCAAGGCTACACCTTC	CATIDRGQGYTF
TRBV19	NA	TRBJ2-1	few	TGTGCCAGTAGTATAGATCTAGCGAGTGGGAATGAGCAGTTCTTC	CASSIDLASGNEQFF
TRBV6-1	NA	TRBJ2-1	NA	TGTGCCAGCAGTGAAATGGGCGACAAGAATTACAATGAGCAGTTCTTC	CASSEMGDKNYNEQFF
TRBV25-1	NA	TRBJ1-2	NA	TGTGCCAGCAGTGAATCTGGAGAGGGACTTAACTATGGCTACACCTTC	CASSESGEGLNYGYTF
TRBV5-1	NA	TRBJ1-4	NA	TGCGCCAGCAGCTTGGAAGGGGCAGTTAATGAAAAACTGTTTTTT	CASSLEGAVNEKLFF
TRBV2	TRBD1	TRBJ2-7	NA	TGTGCCTCCCACGCCGGGACAGGGGACTACGAGCAGTACTTC	CASHAGTGDYEQYF
TRBV9	NA	TRBJ2-3	NA	TGTGCCAGCAGCGCCCGGCAGGGCCCAGATACGCAGTATTTT	CASSARQGPDTQYF
TRBV2	NA	TRBJ1-2	NA	TGTGCCAGCAGTGAATCTGTGGGGCGCGGAACGGGCTACACCTTC	CASSESVGRGTGYTF
TRBV29-1	TRBD1	TRBJ1-1	NA	TGCAGCGTTGGACTTACAGGGGGCGCAGGCACTGAAGCTTTCTTT	CSVGLTGGAGTEAFF
TRBV6-5	NA	TRBJ1-5	NA	TGTGCCAGCAATGTGGGGAGAAACCAGCCCCAGCATTTT	CASNVGRNQPQHF
TRBV2	NA	TRBJ1-2	NA	TGTGCCAGCAGTCAGGCACCCCCAACAGGAGTATATGGCTACACCTTC	CASSQAPPTGVYGYTF
TRBV7-2	TRBD2	TRBJ2-5	NA	TGTGCCAGCAGCTGGACTAGTTTAGAGACCCAGTACTTC	CASSWTSLETQYF
TRBV5-1	NA	TRBJ1-1	NA	TGCGCCAGCAGGGAAGACAGTTACACTGAAGCTTTCTTT	CASREDSYTEAFF
TRBV5-4	NA	TRBJ2-3	few	TGTGCCAGCAGCCTTCTCACAGATACGCAGTATTTT	CASSLLTDTQYF
TRBV9	NA	TRBJ1-2	NA	TGTGCCAGCAACAGACATCATCGGGGGGAGGTGAGTACCTATGGCTACACCTTC	CASNRHHRGEVSTYGYTF
TRBV7-2	NA	TRBJ2-1	NA	TGTGCCAGCAGCTTAGCGGGAGCTCAGTTCTTC	CASSLAGAQFF
TRBV3-1/TRBV3-2	TRBD2	TRBJ2-3	few	TGTGCCAGCAGCCAAGCCGGGACTAGCGGGATTTTTGAGTATTTT	CASSQAGTSGIFEYF
TRBV5-4	NA	TRBJ2-6	NA	TGTGCCAGCAGTTCTATAGACAGCTCTGGGGCCAACGTCCTGACTTTC	CASSSIDSSGANVLTF
TRBV29-1	NA	TRBJ2-3	few	TGCAGCGTTACCAGGGCAGATACGCAGTATTTT	CSVTRADTQYF
TRBV2	NA	TRBJ1-3	NA	TGTGCCAGCAGTGAAGTAAGGGAGAACACCATATATTTT	CASSEVRENTIYF